What follows are 32 T cell receptor beta chains derived from one specimen sequenced in a study of shared clonotypes between healthy human individuals. Naive CD8 populations comprised CD45RO-negative cells positively selected for CCR7, excluding terminally differentiated effector memory CD45RA+ cells. Repertoires were generated with immunoSEQ multiplex PCR, while TCRdb's copy carries only in-frame clones and drops some. The sample yields about 2.1 million clones, about 94% seen once. The sample taken for sequencing was naive CD8+ T cells from PBMCs. These receptors originate from a man younger than 35 in good health. Some clones in this sample may be carry-over from other donors' samples.

The chain links TRBV4-1 to TRBJ1-2; 7 bases match TRBD1. CDR3 length equals 16 residues. Trimming cost V 4 bases and J 7 bases; bases outside gene matches: 15. From germline, CDR1 is MGHRA and CDR2 YSYEKL. The CDR3 reads CASSPREGARGPGYTF. In DNA, the CDR3 is TGCGCCAGCAGCCCTCGGGAGGGGGCTAGGGGACCTGGCTACACCTTC.

The J gene is TRBJ2-7, the V gene TRBV30, with 11 bases identical to TRBD2. This CDR3 is 16 amino acids long. The germline CDR1 and CDR2 sequences are GTSNPN and SVGIG (reference sequence). V shed 0 bases, J shed 5 bases, and the junction held 9 bases outside the gene matches. This chain's CDR3 is CAWSVGQLAGVDEQYF. The CDR3, as DNA: TGTGCCTGGAGTGTGGGCCAACTAGCGGGAGTGGACGAGCAGTACTTC.

The chain is built from TRBV4-3 and TRBJ2-3, with 12 bases fitting TRBD2. With V trimmed by 0 bases and J by 0 bases, 10 bases remained unmatched. Germline V gene sequence: CDR1 LGHNA, CDR2 YSLEER. The CDR3 runs 20 residues. CDR3 sequence (DNA): TGCGCCAGCAGCCAAGATCGGTCGGGACTAGCGGGCTGGAGCACAGATACGCAGTATTTT. It encodes CASSQDRSGLAGWSTDTQYF.

The chain is built from TRBV19 and TRBJ2-1; 7 bases line up with TRBD1. The germline gives CDR1 LNHDA, CDR2 SQIVND (reference sequence). This CDR3 has 15 amino acids. V shed 7 bases and J 4 bases; nucleotides not matched to a gene: 10. CDR3 nucleotide sequence: TGTGCCAGTAAAGACCGGGACAGACTGTACAATGAGCAGTTCTTC. Its protein is CASKDRDRLYNEQFF.

The V call is TRBV27, the J call TRBJ2-7, with 9 positions matching TRBD1. The CDR3 sequence is 14 residues long. Germline trimming cut 5 bases from V and 3 bases from J; bases unmatched to any gene: 5. Germline CDR1 and CDR2: MNHEY and SMNVEV (reference sequence). CDR3 nucleotide sequence: TGTGCCAGCAGTGCCGGGACAGGGAACTACGAGCAGTACTTC. Its protein is CASSAGTGNYEQYF.

V and J are TRBV9 and TRBJ2-2; the D is unclear. The CDR3 runs to 17 residues. The V gene's germline CDR1 is SGDLS and CDR2 YYNGEE. V lost 0 bases and J 1 base, leaving 13 bases between the germline ends. This CDR3 is CASSVAPSRLNTGELFF. For the CDR3, the DNA is TGTGCCAGCAGCGTAGCCCCCTCGCGGCTGAACACCGGGGAGCTGTTTTTT.

This chain joins TRBV9 and TRBJ2-5; 8 nucleotides agree with TRBD2. CDR3 length: 14 residues. Germline loops: CDR1 SGDLS, CDR2 YYNGEE. Losses at the gene ends were 4 bases for V and 9 bases for J; bases not matched to a gene: 11. CDR3 bases: TGTGCCAGCAGCCCCGGGGGGGGCCTCCATGCCCAGTACTTC. It encodes CASSPGGGLHAQYF.

V is TRBV7-9 and J is TRBJ2-2; D uncertain. CDR1 is SEHNR and CDR2 is FQNEAQ in the germline V gene (reference sequence). CDR3 length: 12 residues. V lost 3 bases, J lost 8 bases, and 7 bases lay in between. The CDR3 sequence: CASSFLVGELFF. CDR3 in DNA: TGTGCCAGCAGCTTCCTAGTAGGGGAGCTGTTTTTT.

The CDR3 coding sequence is TGCGCCAGCAGCCAAGTGCCCTTGCGGGGAGGGGAGACCCAGTACTTC. The encoded protein is CASSQVPLRGGETQYF. The V gene is TRBV4-1, the J gene TRBJ2-5; 7 bases are shared with TRBD2. The junction had 10 bases not matched to a gene; V was cut back by 1 base and J by 5 bases. The CDR3 covers 16 residues. CDR1 MGHRA and CDR2 YSYEKL come from the germline V gene.

The chain employs TRBV5-6 and TRBJ2-3; 7 bases align to TRBD1. From germline, CDR1 is SGHDT and CDR2 YYEEEE. V lost 0 bases, J lost 7 bases, and 11 bases stayed unmatched. The CDR3 sequence is 16 residues long. The CDR3 reads CASSLARQGWVHTQYF. As DNA, the CDR3 is TGTGCCAGCAGCTTGGCGAGACAGGGTTGGGTCCATACGCAGTATTTT.

The V gene is TRBV7-9, the J gene TRBJ2-1; 7 nucleotides match TRBD2. In germline, CDR1 is SEHNR, CDR2 FQNEAQ (reference sequence). The J segment lost 3 bases and the V segment lost 2 bases, leaving 7 bases of the junction unmatched. This CDR3 spans 16 amino acids. The CDR3 DNA reads TGTGCCAGCAGCTTAATCGGCGGGAGAAACTACAATGAGCAGTTCTTC. Residues: CASSLIGGRNYNEQFF.

The V call is TRBV10-3, the J call TRBJ1-2, with TRBD1 as a possible D gene (5 bases). V lost 0 bases and J 1 base, leaving 9 bases between the germline ends. Looked up from germline, CDR1 is ENHRY and CDR2 is SYGVKD. The CDR3 covers 15 residues. CDR3 coding DNA: TGTGCCATCAGTGAGTCGCCCAGGGTTAACTATGGCTACACCTTC. As protein: CAISESPRVNYGYTF.

This chain connects TRBV6-5 to TRBJ2-1; D unclear. The CDR3 is made up of 13 amino acids. Germline assignment: CDR1 MNHEY and CDR2 SVGAGI. Trimming stripped 5 bases from V and 5 bases from J, with 10 bases between. The CDR3 region is CASSPLMHNEQFF. DNA for the CDR3: TGTGCCAGCAGTCCCCTGATGCACAATGAGCAGTTCTTC.

The rearrangement joins TRBV2 to TRBJ2-5; 10 bases fit TRBD1. Germline CDR1 reads SNHLY; CDR2 reads FYNNEI. V lost 7 bases to trimming and J lost 4 bases; unmatched junction nucleotides: 9. CDR3 size: 15 residues. CDR3 in DNA: TGTGCCAGCAAATCGGGACAGGGGTACGGAGAGACCCAGTACTTC. It specifies CASKSGQGYGETQYF. Full variable domain (rest looked up from reference TRBV2 and TRBJ2-5): EPEVTQTPSHQVTQMGQEVILRCVPISNHLYFYWYRQILGQKVEFLVSFYNNEISEKSEIFDDQFSVERPDGSNFTLKIRSTKLEDSAMYFCASKSGQGYGETQYFGPGTRLLVL.

The rearrangement uses TRBV5-1 and TRBJ2-5; 7 nucleotides align to TRBD1. The CDR3 contains 15 residues. The germline V gene has CDR1 SGHRS and CDR2 YFSETQ. J lost 1 base, V lost 0 bases, and 3 bases had no gene match. The DNA for the CDR3 is TGCGCCAGCAGCTTGGGACAGGGCGTCCAAGAGACCCAGTACTTC. This translates into CASSLGQGVQETQYF.

As concerns this clone: This CDR3 is also generated by other DNA sequences in the sample. The chain recombines TRBV28 with TRBJ2-7, with 7 bases lining up with TRBD2. The V gene's germline CDR1 is MDHEN and CDR2 SYDVKM. This CDR3 contains 14 residues. After removal of 3 bases from V and 1 base from J, the junction contained 3 bases not matched to a gene. The CDR3 here is CASSFGRESYEQYF. The CDR3 region has the DNA TGTGCCAGCAGTTTTGGGCGGGAGTCCTACGAGCAGTACTTC. The full variable domain, its missing parts supplied by reference TRBV28 and TRBJ2-7, is DVKVTQSSRYLVKRTGEKVFLECVQDMDHENMFWYRQDPGLGLRLIYFSYDVKMKEKGDIPEGYSVSREKKERFSLILESASTNQTSMYLCASSFGRESYEQYFGPGTRLTVT.

The chain has TRBV28 and TRBJ2-7, with 10 positions matching TRBD2. CDR1 and CDR2 from the germline V gene are MDHEN and SYDVKM. This CDR3 contains 16 residues. J was trimmed by 3 bases and V by 6 bases; bases with no gene match: 11. The CDR3 protein is CASSLGLAGVGYEQYF. For the CDR3, the DNA is TGTGCCAGCAGCCTAGGGCTAGCGGGAGTAGGCTACGAGCAGTACTTC.

Note on this clone: Other DNA sequences in this sample translate to the same CDR3. The V call is TRBV19, the J call TRBJ2-7, with 10 nucleotides matching TRBD1. Germline CDR1 is LNHDA and CDR2 is SQIVND (reference sequence). V was pared by 7 bases and J by 5 bases, with 8 bases of the junction left unmatched. This CDR3 is built from 14 residues. The CDR3 protein is CASTPGQGLHEQYF. CDR3 in DNA: TGTGCCAGTACTCCGGGACAGGGGTTACACGAGCAGTACTTC.

The CDR3 region is CASSDGGGYEQYF. The CDR3 bases are TGTGCCAGCAGTGATGGCGGGGGCTACGAGCAGTACTTC. The chain combines TRBV25-1 with TRBJ2-7; TRBD2 aligns across 7 bases. Germline V lookup: CDR1 MGHDK, CDR2 SYGVNS. J was trimmed by 3 bases and V by 3 bases; bases with no gene match: 2. This CDR3 spans 13 amino acids.

This chain links TRBV5-1 with TRBJ2-5; either TRBD1 or TRBD2 may supply D (5 bases each). The CDR3 totals 17 residues. From germline, CDR1 is SGHRS and CDR2 YFSETQ. V lost 5 bases, J lost 2 bases, and 22 bases lay in between. Here the CDR3 reads CASRGPGEPRSQETQYF. CDR3 DNA: TGCGCCAGCAGGGGACCTGGAGAGCCAAGAAGTCAAGAGACCCAGTACTTC.

The V gene is TRBV15, the J gene TRBJ2-7; D is ambiguous. From germline, CDR1 is LNHNV and CDR2 YYDKDF (reference sequence). V was cut by 8 bases and J by 3 bases, with 17 bases left in between. This CDR3 has 14 amino acids. CDR3 protein: CATAPEGSFYEQYF. The DNA of the CDR3 is TGTGCCACCGCGCCAGAAGGATCGTTCTACGAGCAGTACTTC.

The rearrangement links TRBV6-5 to TRBJ1-1; no clear D. CDR1 is MNHEY, CDR2 SVGAGI, per germline. V shed 2 bases and J shed 1 base, with 8 bases lying between them. CDR3 length: 14 amino acids. DNA of the CDR3: TGTGCCAGCAGTTACACGGAAGAGAACACTGAAGCTTTCTTT. Encoded protein: CASSYTEENTEAFF.

The chain uses TRBV4-3 and TRBJ2-3, with D uncertain. CDR3 size: 16 residues. CDR1 is LGHNA and CDR2 is YSLEER in the germline V gene. The ends were cut back, 0 bases at V and 1 base at J, with 11 bases in the middle. Here the CDR3 reads CASSQEVAPGTDTQYF. DNA for the CDR3: TGCGCCAGCAGCCAAGAAGTGGCTCCCGGCACAGATACGCAGTATTTT.

The J gene is TRBJ1-3, the V gene TRBV11-2; D unresolved. The germline V gene has CDR1 SGHAT and CDR2 FQNNGV. This CDR3 has 14 residues. Trimming took 1 base from V and 0 from J, leaving 4 bases between them. The CDR3 loop reads CASSLVSSGNTIYF. The CDR3 nucleotides are TGTGCCAGCAGCTTAGTGAGCTCTGGAAACACCATATATTTT.

The rearrangement links TRBV6-5 to TRBJ2-7; D is perhaps TRBD1 (5 bases). This CDR3 contains 13 residues. V lost 6 bases, J lost 5 bases, and 14 bases lay in between. Germline V gene sequence: CDR1 MNHEY, CDR2 SVGAGI. Here the CDR3 reads CASRPTWGDEQYF. In nucleotides, the CDR3 is TGTGCCAGCAGGCCGACCTGGGGCGACGAGCAGTACTTC.

The chain links TRBV7-9 to TRBJ2-3, with 9 nucleotides matching TRBD1. This CDR3 has 14 amino acids. The junction had 8 bases not matched to a gene; V was cut back by 9 bases and J by 4 bases. Germline V gene lookup returns CDR1 SEHNR and CDR2 FQNEAQ (reference sequence). The CDR3 loop is CASGDRVVADTQYF. DNA of the CDR3: TGTGCCAGTGGGGACAGGGTTGTGGCAGATACGCAGTATTTT.

The chain joins TRBV7-8 to TRBJ1-2, with a possible D match to TRBD1 (5 bases). Germline V gene sequence: CDR1 SGHVS, CDR2 FQNEAQ. The V end lost 5 bases, the J end lost 4 bases, and 20 bases lay between the germline ends. This CDR3 spans 16 amino acids. CDR3 DNA: TGTGCCAGCAGCGAGGGGCCTACAACGCCCAGCTATGGCTACACCTTC. Translating gives CASSEGPTTPSYGYTF.

The chain joins TRBV7-9 to TRBJ2-2, with D possibly matching TRBD2 (6 bases). Germline lookup yields CDR1 SEHNR and CDR2 FQNEAQ (reference sequence). The V and J ends lost 5 bases and 3 bases respectively, with 16 bases between them. The CDR3 length is 16 residues. Here the CDR3 DNA reads TGTGCCAGCAGCACCCCATTGTGGGGGGACACCGGGGAGCTGTTTTTT. Translated, it gives CASSTPLWGDTGELFF.

The chain uses TRBV19 and TRBJ2-1, with TRBD1 matching 8 bases. CDR3 length equals 15 residues. Germline V gives CDR1 LNHDA, CDR2 SQIVND (reference sequence). The ends lost 7 bases at V and 1 base at J; junction bases unmatched: 6. CDR3: CASTNDRGSYNEQFF. The CDR3 coding sequence is TGTGCCAGTACCAATGACAGGGGTTCCTACAATGAGCAGTTCTTC.

The V gene is TRBV28, the J gene TRBJ1-6; TRBD1 matches at 7 bases. V gave up 6 bases and J gave up 7 bases; unmatched junction bases: 3. CDR1 is MDHEN, CDR2 SYDVKM, per germline. This CDR3 region has 13 residues. Here the CDR3 DNA reads TGTGCCAGCAGGGGACAGCCAAATTCACCCCTCCACTTT. Protein sequence: CASRGQPNSPLHF.

The gene calls are TRBV7-9 and TRBJ1-5; D is perhaps TRBD1 (5 bases). This CDR3 spans 16 amino acids. Per the germline V gene, CDR1 is SEHNR and CDR2 is FQNEAQ (reference sequence). Deletions cut 5 bases from V and 1 base from J, with 15 bases between. The CDR3 sequence is CASSKTGTGSNQPQHF. The CDR3 coding sequence is TGTGCCAGCAGCAAAACCGGGACTGGGAGCAATCAGCCCCAGCATTTT. Variable domain in full (rest from reference TRBV7-9 and TRBJ1-5): DTGVSQNPRHKITKRGQNVTFRCDPISEHNRLYWYRQTLGQGPEFLTYFQNEAQLEKSRLLSDRFSAERPKGSFSTLEIQRTEQGDSAMYLCASSKTGTGSNQPQHFGDGTRLSIL.

This chain joins TRBV27 and TRBJ2-7; D not certain. V was cut by 8 bases and J by 6 bases, with 5 bases left in between. The length of the CDR3 is 9 residues. The germline V gene encodes CDR1 MNHEY and CDR2 SMNVEV (reference sequence). CDR3 in amino acids: CASSTEQYF. CDR3 coding DNA: TGTGCCAGCTCTACCGAGCAGTACTTC.